One T cell receptor beta chain is described in this entry. What it binds is unknown. The sample comes from a study of cytomegalovirus exposure and HLA in healthy donors. Amplification used 60 Vbeta primers and 13 Jbeta primers. Profiling relied on immunoSEQ multiplex PCR, and the TCRdb table lists in-frame clones only, not all of them. Among around 130,000 clones listed, approximately 80% were seen once. Broader study findings: With high specificity and sensitivity, the classifier reportedly diagnosed cytomegalovirus status.

The sequenced sample was PBMCs. This TCR was sampled from a human donor in good health.

In DNA, the CDR3 is TGCAGTGCGACAGACAGGGGTTGGCAGTTCTTC. This codes for CSATDRGWQFF. This chain links TRBV20-1 with TRBJ2-1; 8 bases are a match to TRBD1. Germline values: CDR1 DFQATT, CDR2 SNEGSKA (reference sequence). CDR3 length: 11 residues. J gave up 12 bases and V 6 bases, and 7 bases lay outside the gene matches.